This TCR beta chain was retrieved from a study of T cells of healthy individuals (dated 2018 in TCRdb). To prepare the library, 5' RACE was applied. Data came from an Illumina MiSeq. Through fastp at Q25 and MiXCR, TCRdb rebuilt clones from the public reads, retaining in-frame beta chains. Here each entry gathers all rows of one CDR3 protein and keeps the most common genes and DNA. Here the sample has around 98,000 distinct CDR3 sequences; 15% to 20% occur a single time. The ten largest clones capture more than 5.5% of the sample. This clonotype was observed at least ten times. Its specific antigen is unknown. No quality values exist for individual bases; no much larger clone is one base distant. Deletion took 5 bases off V and 4 bases off J, with a span of 15 bases between the germline ends. The germline V gene specifies SGHTA as CDR1 and FQGNSA as CDR2. From cysteine to phenylalanine, the CDR3 is 14 amino acids long. The DNA shown is the 42-base CDR3, in frame from base 1.

The receptor was isolated from a human donor in good health. The V and J genes are TRBV7-2 and TRBJ2-7; TRBD2 is possibly the D segment (7 matching bases). The DNA sequence follows: TGTGCCAGCAGCCTAGGACAGCGGGAATACGAGCAGTACTTC. Its protein reads: CASSLGQREYEQYF.